This T cell receptor beta chain came from a study of blood T cell repertoires in COVID-19. Produced via immunoSEQ multiplex PCR; TCRdb's table is partial and in-frame only. Among some 41,000 clones, about 90% were seen once, and the ten largest hold approximately 15%. The sequencing input was peripheral blood. The sequence was collected from a woman aged 25 to 39 in a cohort sampled during active COVID-19.

CDR3 nucleotide sequence: TGTGCCAGCAGCTTAGCAGGGGATACGCAGTATTTT. Amino acids: CASSLAGDTQYF. The chain has TRBV11-2 and TRBJ2-3; TRBD1 might be the D (5 bases). Germline CDR1 reads SGHAT; CDR2 reads FQNNGV. This CDR3 comprises 12 residues. V lost 1 base and J lost 6, with 5 bases in between.